This T cell receptor (beta chain) was found in a study of cytomegalovirus exposure and HLA in healthy donors. The overall study: Previous work identified roughly 110 million unique TCR beta sequences from around 200 million T cells. Study conclusions and caveats: The majority of TCR sequences were rare, yet some public TCRs appeared in many donors.

V lost 3 bases to trimming and J lost 5 bases, with 14 bases between them. This CDR3 region has 14 residues. CDR1 and CDR2 (germline): SGHNT, YYREEE (reference sequence). PCR amplification relied on 60 Vbeta primers (plus 13 Jbeta primers). Sequenced by immunoSEQ multiplex PCR; TCRdb stores in-frame clones only, minus some. The table shows some 170,000 clones, with about four fifths occurring only once. This clone was detected only a few times. Its antigen remains unidentified. The rearrangement joins TRBV5-4 to TRBJ2-5, with D tentatively TRBD1 (6 bases). This sequence was found in a woman aged 18-35 years in good health and CMV-seropositive. The sequencing input was PBMCs. CDR3 sequence reads: CASSSPGAQETQYF. The CDR3, as DNA: TGTGCCAGCAGCTCCCCAGGGGCGCAGGAGACCCAGTACTTC.